Below, 21 T cell receptor beta chains from the same sample are listed, as sequenced in a study of T cell responses to AZD1222 COVID-19 vaccine. Some clones are missing from TCRdb's copy, which holds only in-frame ones; the method was immunoSEQ multiplex PCR. The sample lists about 180,000 clones, around 88% occurring once. The source was peripheral blood, collected 28 days after the second AZD1222 dose. The receptor set was obtained from an adult who received the AZD1222 COVID-19 vaccine.

The chain uses TRBV5-1 and TRBJ2-1; D might be TRBD2 (5 bases). The length of the CDR3 is 16 residues. CDR1 is SGHRS, CDR2 YFSETQ, per germline. V dropped 4 bases and J dropped 0 bases, with 14 bases sitting between them. CDR3 region: CASSGFGVSSYNEQFF. The CDR3 DNA follows: TGCGCCAGCAGCGGCTTCGGGGTAAGCTCCTACAATGAGCAGTTCTTC.

This chain connects TRBV30 to TRBJ1-3; TRBD1 is a possible D gene (6 bases). Trimming removed 2 bases at V and 4 bases at J, with 12 bases between. Germline V gives CDR1 GTSNPN, CDR2 SVGIG (reference sequence). The CDR3 totals 14 residues. The CDR3 region has the DNA TGTGCCTGGAGTTTGGGGGGGACAGGAAACACCATATATTTT. It translates to CAWSLGGTGNTIYF.

This clone was seen only once. The chain has TRBV19 and TRBJ1-1; D is undetermined. The CDR3 loop spans 13 amino acids. Germline assignment: CDR1 LNHDA and CDR2 SQIVND (reference sequence). V was trimmed by 5 bases and J by 1 base, leaving 8 bases between them. CDR3 in amino acids: CASSFQRNTEAFF. CDR3 sequence (DNA): TGTGCCAGTAGTTTCCAGAGGAACACTGAAGCTTTCTTT.

The chain links TRBV7-9 to TRBJ1-6, with a tentative D call TRBD1 (5 bases). Germline V gene data show CDR1 as SEHNR and CDR2 as FQNEAQ (reference sequence). This CDR3 is 13 amino acids long. V lost 6 bases and J 4 bases, leaving 7 bases between the germline ends. CDR3 sequence: CASSGTYNSPLHF. The DNA of the CDR3 is TGTGCCAGCAGTGGGACTTATAATTCACCCCTCCACTTT.

V gene TRBV10-2 combines with J gene TRBJ1-6; 8 bases map to TRBD1. Looked up from germline, CDR1 is WSHSY and CDR2 is SAAADI. Germline trimming cut 6 bases from V and 8 bases from J; bases unmatched to any gene: 0. CDR3 size: 12 residues. The chain's CDR3 is CASRTGDSPLHF. CDR3 nucleotide sequence: TGCGCCAGCAGGACAGGGGATTCACCCCTCCACTTT.

This clone was observed a handful of times. V and J are TRBV6-5 and TRBJ1-1; D remains ambiguous. Trimming removed 7 bases at V and 5 bases at J, with 14 bases between. The CDR3 loop spans 13 amino acids. Germline V CDR1 and CDR2: MNHEY, SVGAGI. The CDR3: CASKYGVPTEAFF. For the CDR3, the DNA is TGTGCCAGCAAGTACGGGGTACCTACTGAAGCTTTCTTT.

The chain joins TRBV5-4 to TRBJ2-5, with 9 bases that match TRBD1. The CDR3 totals 16 residues. Looked up from germline, CDR1 is SGHNT and CDR2 is YYREEE (reference sequence). V shed 4 bases and J 1 base; nucleotides not matched to a gene: 8. For the CDR3, the DNA is TGTGCCAGCAGCATCGGGGTGGGACAGGGCCAAGAGACCCAGTACTTC. Protein product: CASSIGVGQGQETQYF.

The chain combines TRBV19 with TRBJ2-7; D unresolved. This CDR3 is built from 12 residues. V was clipped by 5 bases and J by 6 bases, with 11 bases between them. CDR1 is LNHDA and CDR2 is SQIVND in the germline V gene (reference sequence). The CDR3 DNA follows: TGTGCCAGTAGTGCCTCCATCGGCGAGCAGTACTTC. Its protein product is CASSASIGEQYF.

The rearrangement joins TRBV7-8 to TRBJ1-6, with TRBD1 matching over 9 bases. V trimming: 6 bases; J trimming: 2 bases; junction bases outside the gene matches: 8. The CDR3 consists of 17 residues. Germline V lookup: CDR1 SGHVS, CDR2 FQNEAQ. CDR3 region: CASRTGGGNPYNSPLHF. The CDR3 nucleotides read TGTGCCAGCAGAACAGGGGGCGGTAATCCCTATAATTCACCCCTCCACTTT.

The chain is built from TRBV28 and TRBJ1-1, with D unresolved. Germline V gene data show CDR1 as MDHEN and CDR2 as SYDVKM. The CDR3 runs to 12 residues. The V end lost 8 bases, the J end lost 0 bases, and 7 bases lay between the germline ends. The CDR3 DNA sequence: TGTGCCAGCGGCACATTGAACACTGAAGCTTTCTTT. Its protein is CASGTLNTEAFF.

V is TRBV7-3 and J is TRBJ1-1, with D perhaps TRBD1 (5 bases). Germline CDR1 is SGHTA and CDR2 is FQGTGA. The germline V and J ends were trimmed by 8 bases and 1 base, with 11 bases remaining between them. This CDR3 contains 13 residues. The CDR3 spells CASRGAGNTEAFF. The CDR3 DNA sequence: TGTGCCAGCCGAGGGGCGGGGAACACTGAAGCTTTCTTT. The full variable domain, its missing parts supplied by reference TRBV7-3 and TRBJ1-1, is GAGVSQTPSNKVTEKGKYVELRCDPISGHTALYWYRQSLGQGPEFLIYFQGTGAADDSGLPNDRFFAVRPEGSVSTLKIQRTERGDSAVYLCASRGAGNTEAFFGQGTRLTVV.

The rearrangement uses TRBV15 and TRBJ2-3; 9 bases match TRBD1. This CDR3 is 16 amino acids long. Trimming took 5 bases from V and 4 from J; bases not matched to a gene: 10. Looked up from germline, CDR1 is LNHNV and CDR2 is YYDKDF (reference sequence). The CDR3: CATSRTGQGAADTQYF. The CDR3 coding sequence is TGTGCCACCAGCCGGACGGGACAGGGAGCGGCAGATACGCAGTATTTT.

The rearrangement uses TRBV5-4 and TRBJ1-4; D might be TRBD1 (5 bases). This CDR3 has 16 residues. Germline V lookup: CDR1 SGHNT, CDR2 YYREEE (reference sequence). V lost 4 bases and J lost 0, with 13 bases in between. The CDR3 DNA reads as TGTGCCAGCAGCATGGGACGGAGTGCAACTAATGAAAAACTGTTTTTT. Translating it yields CASSMGRSATNEKLFF. Drawing the rest from reference TRBV5-4 and TRBJ1-4, the complete variable domain is ETGVTQSPTHLIKTRGQQVTLRCSSQSGHNTVSWYQQALGQGPQFIFQYYREEENGRGNFPPRFSGLQFPNYSSELNVNALELDDSALYLCASSMGRSATNEKLFFGSGTQLSVL.

The chain has TRBV24-1 and TRBJ1-2; D remains ambiguous. CDR3 length equals 14 residues. V was pared by 4 bases and J by 1 base, with 9 bases between. From germline, CDR1 is KGHDR and CDR2 SFDVKD. CDR3 coding DNA: TGTGCCACCAGTGACCTGACGGTTAACTATGGCTACACCTTC. Its translation is CATSDLTVNYGYTF.

Only one count was recorded for this clone. The gene calls are TRBV3-1 (or the pseudogene TRBV3-2) and TRBJ1-2; D ambiguous. This CDR3 contains 13 residues. V lost 2 bases, J lost 8 bases, and 12 bases lay in between. Germline V CDR1 and CDR2: LGHDT, YNNKEL (reference sequence). CDR3 coding DNA: TGTGCCAGCAGCCAATTTGACACCCGGGGCTACACCTTC. This translates into CASSQFDTRGYTF.

The J gene is TRBJ2-2, the V gene TRBV5-1, with D tentatively TRBD2 (5 bases). Trimming took 4 bases from V and 1 from J, leaving 8 bases between them. The germline V gene encodes CDR1 SGHRS and CDR2 YFSETQ. The CDR3 runs 14 residues. In nucleotides, the CDR3 is TGCGCCAGCAGCCCCCGGGAGAACACCGGGGAGCTGTTTTTT. It is translated as CASSPRENTGELFF.

The genes are TRBV4-2 and TRBJ1-1; 8 bases match TRBD1. The CDR3 covers 14 residues. CDR1 and CDR2 from the germline V gene are LGHNA and YNFKEQ. V lost 3 bases to trimming and J lost 3 bases; unmatched junction nucleotides: 3. The CDR3 sequence is CASSQDRDDTEAFF. DNA for the CDR3: TGTGCCAGCAGCCAGGACAGGGATGACACTGAAGCTTTCTTT.

The chain links TRBV3-1 (or the pseudogene TRBV3-2) to TRBJ2-7; 13 bases are a match to TRBD2. The length of the CDR3 is 16 residues. Trimming took 1 base from V and 7 from J; bases not matched to a gene: 7. The germline V gene has CDR1 LGHDT and CDR2 YNNKEL (reference sequence). Here the CDR3 reads CASSQASGLAGSEQYF. The CDR3 bases are TGTGCCAGCAGCCAAGCCTCGGGACTAGCGGGGAGTGAGCAGTACTTC.

This chain uses TRBV15 with TRBJ2-7; the D is unclear. Germline CDR1 reads LNHNV; CDR2 reads YYDKDF (reference sequence). V was pared by 2 bases and J by 3 bases, with 5 bases between. The CDR3 has 12 residues. CDR3 sequence (DNA): TGTGCCACCAGCAGATTGGGCTACGAGCAGTACTTC. The encoded protein is CATSRLGYEQYF. Using reference TRBV15 and TRBJ2-7 for the parts outside the CDR3, the full variable domain is DAMVIQNPRYQVTQFGKPVTLSCSQTLNHNVMYWYQQKSSQAPKLLFHYYDKDFNNEADTPDNFQSRRPNTSFCFLDIRSPGLGDTAMYLCATSRLGYEQYFGPGTRLTVT.

The chain recombines TRBV12-5 with TRBJ2-1; 9 nucleotides agree with TRBD1. Germline CDR1 is LGHNT and CDR2 is FRNRAP. With V trimmed by 3 bases and J by 8 bases, 14 bases remained unmatched. The length of the CDR3 is 17 residues. CDR3 in DNA: TGTGCTAGTGGTTTTGTTACCGGGACAGGGAGGGTGGATGAGCAGTTCTTC. Residues: CASGFVTGTGRVDEQFF.

The CDR3 DNA follows: TGTGCCAGCAGCCAAGATGGAGCGGGGGAGTACAATGAGCAGTTCTTC. It codes for CASSQDGAGEYNEQFF. V usage is TRBV4-2 and J usage is TRBJ2-1; 8 nucleotides match TRBD2. After removal of 0 bases from V and 4 bases from J, the junction contained 5 bases not matched to a gene. This CDR3 region has 16 residues. The germline CDR1 and CDR2 sequences are LGHNA and YNFKEQ.